Listed below are T cell receptor beta chains from one sample, sequenced in a study of Graves' ophthalmopathy and Graves' hyperthyroidism. From the multiplex PCR reads, TCRdb called clonotypes with MiXCR, one entry per CDR3 protein. This sample has over a million distinct CDR3 sequences; about 38% occur once, and the top ten carry around 10%. The sequencing input was peripheral blood or thyroid tissue (not recorded which). All receptors derive from an adult man with Graves' hyperthyroidism. Both conserved end residues are trimmed from each CDR3.

>TRBV6-6
ASSPDRPRNTEAF
>TRBV29-1
SVESPGAGFNGANVLT
>TRBV24-1
ATSDRTQY
>TRBV5-8
ATPEQAEPYEQY
>TRBV10-3
AISVYKSNYGYT
>TRBV11-2
ASSRDIKARDRGLGGYT
>TRBV20-1
SARDAPGQETYEQY
>TRBV7-2
ASSSRGSANEAF
>TRBV20-1
SASGALGSNYGYT
>TRBV12-3/TRBV12-4
ASSFRYSPLH
>TRBV29-1
SVLPLMNTEAF
>TRBV5-1
ASSWGGQAFGNTIY
>TRBV20-1
SAITGGSNQPQH
>TRBV10-2
ASSAPGWENEKLF
>TRBV7-6
ASSLATTTGVIGGEQY
>TRBV25-1
ASSKNHGTDQETQY
>TRBV10-3
AISEQENYGYT
>TRBV7-8
ASSLGVLGWGTGELF
>TRBV6-6
ASSYADGELF
>TRBV19
ATRFSVSEAFFGQGTIY
>TRBV2
ASSEEGNSSYEQY
>TRBV20-1
SATGQGINYGYT
>TRBV2
ARREGANSPLH
>TRBV2
ASRTGQGIETQY
>TRBV30
ACAVGGNTIY
>TRBV20-1
SARHYFEAF
>TRBV2
ASNLAGVSSYEQY
>TRBV25-1
ASSDWTGGGDEQY
>TRBV24-1
ATKPKGGPNSPLH
>TRBV5-1
ASSFGGPGTGELF
>TRBV25-1
ASSRPGTQY
>TRBV7-9
ASSLEGIGVGTDTQY
>TRBV7-9
ASSPSYNEQF
>TRBV10-3
AISYRSGLLLNSPLH
>TRBV9
ASRVAGDTGELF
>TRBV5-1
ASSPRVGLAGKQETQY
>TRBV19
ASSTMTGGANVLT
>TRBV9
ASSARPGSSPLH